The source of this T cell receptor beta chain is a study of blood T cell repertoires in COVID-19. Looking at the study overall: The United States, Italy and Spain provided the acute and convalescent COVID-19 samples.

This clone was seen just once. Assay: immunoSEQ multiplex PCR; the TCRdb copy retains only in-frame clones and omits some. The sample consists of about 49,000 clones, over 90% of them appearing once. The sequence was collected from a man in his fifties or sixties with COVID-19, enrolled during active disease. Sequencing was done on a sample of peripheral blood.

CDR3 DNA sequence: TGCAGTGCTAGTAGTAGTTATGGCTACACCTTC. Encoded protein: CSASSSYGYTF. The chain combines TRBV20-1 with TRBJ1-2, with D hard to call. V was shortened by 3 bases and J by 5 bases, with 7 bases between the two germline ends. This CDR3 spans 11 amino acids. CDR1 is DFQATT, CDR2 SNEGSKA, per germline (reference sequence).